The clone carrying this T cell receptor (beta chain) was seen ten or more times. What it binds is not known. These data are taken from a study of CD8 T cells in ankylosing spondylitis. General study results and limits: A TCR beta motif of roughly eight highly homologous variants appeared characteristic of ankylosing spondylitis blood.

TCRdb fed the 5' RACE reads into MiXCR, producing one record per CDR3 protein. The table lists about 340,000 distinct CDR3 sequences, 7.5% to 9% of them singletons, with less than 15% in the top ten. The V gene's germline CDR1 is KGHSH and CDR2 LQKENI. Germline trimming cut 1 base from V and 14 bases from J; bases unmatched to any gene: 8. This CDR3 region has 14 residues. Material: blood, either unsorted or a sorted T cell fraction (not recorded which). The sequence came from a male donor with ankylosing spondylitis. J is TRBJ2-1 and V is TRBV18, with TRBD1 identical over 10 bases. Written as DNA, the CDR3 is TGTGCCAGCTCACCACGATTTGAAGGGACAGGGGAGTTCTTC. Its protein is CASSPRFEGTGEFF.